The next 19 T cell receptor beta chains were all read from a single sample in a study of regulatory T cells in long-lasting Graves disease (dated by TCRdb to 2020 to 2022). The receptor library was made with multiplex PCR. The data were produced on an Illumina HiSeq 4000. To build TCR beta libraries, CDR3 regions were amplified by Arm-PCR using iRepertoire HTBI primers. TCRdb trimmed public reads at Q25 via fastp, called clones via MiXCR and kept in-frame beta chains. All rows with the same CDR3 protein become a single entry with the most common DNA and genes. In all, the sample holds about 620,000 distinct CDR3 sequences, and 15% to 20% of those were seen once. Of the sample, around 18% is held by the ten largest clones. The time point tag for this specimen amounts to: newly diagnosed GD, antithyroid drugs for less than 3 months. For both TCR sequencing and RNA sequencing, RNA was extracted from PBMCs using TRIzol.

Another study also made use of these data, one on T cells in Graves' hyperthyroidism and ophthalmopathy.

Specimen: peripheral blood mononuclear cells (PBMCs), collected at new diagnosis, from a patient treated with antithyroid drugs. These receptors all come from a woman under 40 with Graves disease. Donor details come from another sample of the same person, matched by shared clones.

This clonotype has just a few counts. The chain couples TRBV5-1 to TRBJ2-7; D is unresolved. V lost 0 bases, J lost 3 bases, and 10 bases lay in between. From germline, CDR1 is SGHRS and CDR2 YFSETQ. The CDR3 is made up of 14 amino acids. CDR3 DNA: TGCGCCAGCAGCTTGGGGCGGATCAACTACGAGCAGTACTTC. It codes for CASSLGRINYEQYF.

This sequence joins TRBV12-3 or TRBV12-4 and TRBJ2-7, with D maybe TRBD1 (6 bases). The CDR3 consists of 13 residues. Trimming left V 8 bases short and J 0 bases short, with 11 bases between. The CDR3 sequence: CASYGDISYEQYF. The CDR3 DNA follows: TGTGCCAGCTACGGGGACATCTCCTACGAGCAGTACTTC.

This clonotype was seen many times. This chain links TRBV5-1 with TRBJ1-4, with D possibly TRBD1 on 6 matching bases. CDR1 SGHRS and CDR2 YFSETQ come from the germline V gene. This CDR3 spans 13 amino acids. The ends were cut back, 7 bases at V and 8 bases at J, with 15 bases in the middle. The CDR3 sequence is CASGDTGTEKLFF. The CDR3 DNA follows: TGCGCCAGCGGGGACACAGGGACAGAAAAACTGTTTTTT.

In its sample, this clonotype was seen a few times. This chain joins TRBV30 and TRBJ2-3; D ambiguous. The V and J ends lost 5 bases and 3 bases respectively, with 21 bases between them. Germline CDR1 is GTSNPN and CDR2 is SVGIG (reference sequence). The CDR3 length is 16 residues. The CDR3 DNA reads TGTGCCTGGTCCGGGCCTCACCTTTTAGGGACAGATACGCAGTATTTT. The encoded protein is CAWSGPHLLGTDTQYF.

The table lists this clonotype with many counts. In DNA form, the CDR3 reads TGTGCCAGCAGTTTTAGTGGACAGGGAGGCTATGGCTACACCTTC. Amino acid sequence: CASSFSGQGGYGYTF. V usage is TRBV28 and J usage is TRBJ1-2, with 8 nucleotides matching TRBD1. Germline V gene data show CDR1 as MDHEN and CDR2 as SYDVKM. This CDR3 has 15 amino acids. The J segment lost 4 bases and the V segment lost 3 bases, leaving 7 bases of the junction unmatched.

This clonotype was recorded a few times. This CDR3 is CASTQGGAQQYF. The CDR3 nucleotides are TGTGCCAGCACCCAGGGGGGGGCGCAGCAGTACTTC. This chain uses TRBV12-3 or TRBV12-4 with TRBJ2-7; D is tentatively TRBD1 or TRBD2 (7 bases each). The CDR3 is 12 residues long. V shed 7 bases and J shed 8 bases, with 15 bases lying between them.

This clonotype was observed many times. This chain uses TRBV2 with TRBJ2-3, with D perhaps TRBD2 (5 bases). The CDR3 is made up of 14 amino acids. The V end lost 3 bases, the J end lost 6 bases, and 13 bases lay between the germline ends. CDR1 SNHLY and CDR2 FYNNEI come from the germline V gene. In DNA, the CDR3 is TGTGCCAGCAGTGAGGGAGTAAACCTGGATACGCAGTATTTT. It yields the protein CASSEGVNLDTQYF.

This clonotype was seen at least ten times. The rearrangement joins TRBV5-5 to TRBJ1-1; no clear D gene. Trimming removed 1 base at V and 10 bases at J, with 11 bases between. The CDR3 is 12 residues long. Per the germline V gene, CDR1 is SGHKS and CDR2 is YYEKEE (reference sequence). CDR3: CASSLNGERAFF. CDR3 in DNA: TGTGCCAGCAGCTTGAACGGGGAGCGAGCTTTCTTT.

This clonotype was counted only a few times. Germline is not matched at one junction end, which may reflect a read error. The V and J genes are TRBV24-1 and TRBJ2-1; D might be TRBD2 (6 bases). CDR3 length: 15 residues. From germline, CDR1 is KGHDR and CDR2 SFDVKD. The CDR3 sequence: CATSDSGTQTNEQFF. CDR3 bases: TGTGCCACCAGCGATTCCGGGACTCAAACCAATGAGCAGTTCTTC.

This clonotype came up many times. The chain couples TRBV12-3 or TRBV12-4 to TRBJ1-6; a weak D match, TRBD1 (5 bases). The CDR3 length is 15 residues. V dropped 3 bases and J dropped 10 bases, with 16 bases sitting between them. This CDR3 is CASSLGGLRHSPLHF. The DNA of the CDR3 is TGTGCCAGCAGTTTGGGGGGTCTAAGGCACTCACCCCTCCACTTT.

The chain uses TRBV28 and TRBJ2-7; possibly TRBD1 or TRBD2 for D (5 bases each). The CDR3 covers 13 residues. Germline CDR1 is MDHEN and CDR2 is SYDVKM. V lost 4 bases to trimming and J lost 3 bases, with 10 bases between them. CDR3 bases: TGTGCCAGCAGTTGGGACGGAAACTACGAGCAGTACTTC. This codes for CASSWDGNYEQYF.

This clonotype was counted at least ten times. CDR3 loop: CAWSVSGTHTEAFF. In nucleotides, the CDR3 is TGTGCCTGGAGTGTATCAGGGACTCACACTGAAGCTTTCTTT. This chain links TRBV30 with TRBJ1-1; D may be TRBD1 (5 bases). Germline loops: CDR1 GTSNPN, CDR2 SVGIG (reference sequence). V was shortened by 0 bases and J by 3 bases, with 11 bases between the two germline ends. The CDR3 length is 14 residues.

This clonotype occurred a few times. The V gene is TRBV6-1, the J gene TRBJ1-3; 10 bases fit TRBD1. V was clipped by 8 bases and J by 3 bases; unmatched bases: 10. The germline V gene encodes CDR1 MNHNS and CDR2 SASEGT. This CDR3 region has 16 residues. This CDR3 is CASGQGTGVIGNTIYF. Here the CDR3 DNA reads TGTGCCAGCGGCCAAGGGACAGGGGTTATTGGAAACACCATATATTTT.

This clonotype was seen a handful of times. The chain links TRBV11-2 to TRBJ2-2; D may match TRBD1 or TRBD2 (5 bases each). The germline gives CDR1 SGHAT, CDR2 FQNNGV. The CDR3 is 16 residues long. Trimming removed 5 bases from V and 2 bases from J, with 15 bases in between. The CDR3 DNA reads TGTGCCAGCAGCGCCGGGACCCTGCTAAACACCGGGGAGCTGTTTTTT. Translation: CASSAGTLLNTGELFF.

This clonotype has a handful of counts. This chain links TRBV7-9 with TRBJ1-5; no definite D call. Germline V gene lookup returns CDR1 SEHNR and CDR2 FQNEAQ (reference sequence). This CDR3 spans 15 amino acids. The ends were cut back, 1 base at V and 3 bases at J, with 10 bases in the middle. In DNA, the CDR3 is TGTGCCAGCAGCTTAGTTTCACCGTTCAATCAGCCCCAGCATTTT. It yields the protein CASSLVSPFNQPQHF.

This clonotype was observed at least ten times. The V and J genes are TRBV27 and TRBJ1-3, with D hard to call. With 2 bases removed from V and 4 bases from J, the gap between germline ends came to 6 bases. The CDR3 runs to 13 residues. CDR1 and CDR2 (germline): MNHEY, SMNVEV (reference sequence). CDR3 loop: CASSLGRGNTIYF. As DNA, the CDR3 is TGTGCCAGCAGTTTAGGCCGGGGAAACACCATATATTTT.

This clonotype has ten or more counts. J is TRBJ1-1 and V is TRBV5-1, with D hard to call. CDR1 and CDR2 (germline): SGHRS, YFSETQ. Trimming took 2 bases from V and 3 from J, leaving 11 bases between them. The CDR3 has 14 amino acids. CDR3 in amino acids: CASSFRRRDTEAFF. The CDR3 DNA reads as TGCGCCAGCAGCTTCCGTCGGAGGGACACTGAAGCTTTCTTT. Complete variable domain (other parts from reference TRBV5-1 and TRBJ1-1): KAGVTQTPRYLIKTRGQQVTLSCSPISGHRSVSWYQQTPGQGLQFLFEYFSETQRNKGNFPGRFSGRQFSNSRSEMNVSTLELGDSALYLCASSFRRRDTEAFFGQGTRLTVV.

At least ten counts were recorded for this clonotype. This chain links TRBV28 with TRBJ1-2, with 10 bases matching TRBD1. The CDR3 contains 14 residues. V shed 3 bases and J 4 bases; nucleotides not matched to a gene: 2. CDR1 is MDHEN, CDR2 SYDVKM, per germline. Here the CDR3 DNA reads TGTGCCAGCAGTTTTAGGACAGGGGGCTATGGCTACACCTTC. It codes for CASSFRTGGYGYTF.

CDR3 sequence (DNA): TGTGCCAGCACGTACGGGGGTGAAAACACTGAAGCTTTCTTT. Residues: CASTYGGENTEAFF. The genes are TRBV6-1 and TRBJ1-1, with D perhaps TRBD1 (5 bases). Germline V CDR1 and CDR2: MNHNS, SASEGT. CDR3 length: 14 amino acids. V shed 7 bases and J shed 2 bases, with 14 bases lying between them.